This TCR beta chain derives from a study of T-cell reconstitution after alpha-beta-depleted transplantation in children. The germline CDR1 and CDR2 sequences are SGHRS and YFSETQ. V was shortened by 1 base and J by 0 bases, with 8 bases between the two germline ends. The CDR3 runs 15 residues. Preparation of the TCRbeta library was carried out with unique molecular identifiers. TCRdb analysed the PCR reads with MiXCR anew, one entry per CDR3 protein. This sample has approximately 490,000 distinct CDR3 sequences, with 9.5% to 15% found just once. The sequenced sample was PBMCs from the stem cell graft donor, obtained from the stem cell graft. The receptor was isolated from a human donor who donated a stem cell graft to a child with combined immunodeficiency. The V call is TRBV5-1, the J call TRBJ2-4, with D unclear. The CDR3 nucleotides are TGCGCCAGCAGCTTGCTTCCTCTAGCCAAAAACATTCAGTACTTC. This translates into CASSLLPLAKNIQYF.